This passage covers 13 T cell receptor beta chains from one sample sequenced in a study of T cell responses to AZD1222 COVID-19 vaccine. TCRdb's copy holds only in-frame clones and misses some; the assay was immunoSEQ multiplex PCR. The repertoire consists of some 140,000 clones, with around 93% occurring once and the leading ten covering approximately 3%. The sequencing here drew on peripheral blood, taken on day 0 of AZD1222 vaccination. These receptors were obtained from an adult in good health.

This clone occurred once. The CDR3 DNA reads TGTGCCAGCAGCTTGGGGGGGCGCTGGGAAGAGACCCAGTACTTC. As protein: CASSLGGRWEETQYF. The chain is built from TRBV7-2 and TRBJ2-5; TRBD2 is a possible D gene (7 bases). CDR1 and CDR2 (germline): SGHTA, FQGNSA. This CDR3 has 15 residues. V lost 3 bases and J lost 3, with 14 bases in between.

The chain is built from TRBV6-6 and TRBJ2-2, with 7 bases lining up with TRBD1. J was trimmed by 6 bases and V by 5 bases; bases with no gene match: 6. CDR1 and CDR2 from the germline V gene are MNHNY and SVGAGI (reference sequence). The CDR3 has 14 amino acids. The CDR3 DNA reads as TGTGCCAGCAGTCAGACAGGGTATTCCGGGGAGCTGTTTTTT. Translated: CASSQTGYSGELFF.

V is TRBV5-1 and J is TRBJ2-1; TRBD2 agrees at 11 bases. Germline-derived CDR1 and CDR2 are SGHRS and YFSETQ. The CDR3 spans 21 residues. V was pared by 0 bases and J by 0 bases, with 14 bases of the junction left unmatched. The CDR3: CASSLGWLRLAGQSSYNEQFF. CDR3 sequence (DNA): TGCGCCAGCAGCTTGGGTTGGTTGAGACTAGCGGGGCAAAGCTCCTACAATGAGCAGTTCTTC.

This chain links TRBV3-1 (or the pseudogene TRBV3-2) with TRBJ2-1; 13 bases fit TRBD2. Per the germline V gene, CDR1 is LGHDT and CDR2 is YNNKEL (reference sequence). V was pared by 6 bases and J by 8 bases, with 7 bases of the junction left unmatched. The CDR3 extends over 15 amino acids. In nucleotides, the CDR3 is TGTGCCAGCAGTCAACTAGCGGGGGGGCGGGATGAGCAGTTCTTC. The encoded protein is CASSQLAGGRDEQFF.

The chain recombines TRBV29-1 with TRBJ2-1; possible D gene TRBD1, 5 bases. Trimming took off 3 bases at V and 7 bases at J, with 10 bases between the two ends. The CDR3 contains 12 residues. Germline CDR1 SQVTM, CDR2 ANQGSEA. DNA of the CDR3: TGCAGCGTTGAGCTCTGGACAAATGAGCAGTTCTTC. It translates to CSVELWTNEQFF.

The rearrangement joins TRBV28 to TRBJ1-3; 7 nucleotides match TRBD1. V shed 5 bases, J shed 1 base, and the junction held 5 bases outside the gene matches. CDR1 is MDHEN, CDR2 SYDVKM, per germline. The length of the CDR3 is 15 residues. The CDR3 here is CASSNTGESGNTIYF. CDR3 nucleotide sequence: TGTGCCAGCAGTAATACAGGGGAGTCTGGAAACACCATATATTTT.

This rearrangement joins TRBV27 to TRBJ2-1; 14 nucleotides align to TRBD2. This CDR3 region has 18 residues. The junction had 14 bases not matched to a gene; V was cut back by 6 bases and J by 7 bases. Germline CDR1 reads MNHEY; CDR2 reads SMNVEV (reference sequence). This CDR3 is CASSPGLAGVWEVNEQFF. CDR3 nucleotides: TGTGCCAGCAGCCCGGGACTAGCGGGAGTGTGGGAAGTAAATGAGCAGTTCTTC.

CDR3 sequence (DNA): TGTGCCAGCAGTCCCAAGCAGGTCAACAATGAGCAGTTCTTC. Amino acids: CASSPKQVNNEQFF. V is TRBV11-2 and J is TRBJ2-1; no reliable D call. Germline CDR1 and CDR2: SGHAT and FQNNGV. V lost 6 bases and J 5 bases, leaving 14 bases between the germline ends. The CDR3 loop spans 14 amino acids.

The chain has TRBV2 and TRBJ1-5; D call uncertain. Germline CDR1 reads SNHLY; CDR2 reads FYNNEI. The CDR3 spans 14 residues. Trimming removed 6 bases from V and 2 bases from J, with 11 bases in between. The CDR3 sequence: CASRGLIGNQPQHF. In DNA form, the CDR3 reads TGTGCCAGCAGGGGCCTGATTGGCAATCAGCCCCAGCATTTT.

The chain links TRBV6-4 to TRBJ2-2; 10 nucleotides match TRBD2. Unmatched junction bases numbered 3, after V lost 6 bases and J lost 5 bases. Germline CDR1 reads MRHNA; CDR2 reads SNTAGT. This CDR3 is 14 amino acids long. DNA of the CDR3: TGTGCCAGCAGAATAGCGGGAGGTACCGGGGAGCTGTTTTTT. The encoded protein is CASRIAGGTGELFF.

The chain couples TRBV7-8 to TRBJ2-7; D may be TRBD1 (5 bases). The V and J ends lost 6 bases and 9 bases respectively, with 18 bases between them. CDR1 and CDR2 (germline): SGHVS, FQNEAQ. The CDR3 consists of 13 residues. This CDR3 is CASSQFQRTTQYF. The DNA of the CDR3 is TGTGCCAGCAGTCAGTTTCAGAGGACAACGCAGTACTTC.

The chain is built from TRBV5-4 and TRBJ2-7, with D possibly being TRBD2 (5 bases). Germline V gene data show CDR1 as SGHNT and CDR2 as YYREEE (reference sequence). V was trimmed by 2 bases and J by 7 bases, leaving 13 bases between them. CDR3 length: 13 residues. Here the CDR3 reads CASSLDSPGEQYF. CDR3 DNA: TGTGCCAGCAGCTTAGATTCCCCGGGGGAGCAGTACTTC.

V usage is TRBV11-3 and J usage is TRBJ1-1; no clear D. Germline CDR1 reads SGHNT; CDR2 reads YENEEA. The CDR3 contains 15 residues. Trimming left V 3 bases short and J 1 base short, with 12 bases between. The CDR3 here is CASSFRQTQNTEAFF. CDR3 DNA sequence: TGTGCCAGCAGCTTTCGGCAGACCCAGAACACTGAAGCTTTCTTT. The variable domain in full, completed from reference TRBV11-3 and TRBJ1-1, reads EAGVVQSPRYKIIEKKQPVAFWCNPISGHNTLYWYLQNLGQGPELLIRYENEEAVDDSQLPKDRFSAERLKGVDSTLKIQPAELGDSAVYLCASSFRQTQNTEAFFGQGTRLTVV.